The 7 T cell receptor beta chains below come from one sample, sequenced in a study of shared clonotypes between healthy human individuals. As defined, naive CD8 cells were CD45RO-negative and positively selected for CCR7, with terminally differentiated effector memory CD45RA+ cells excluded. TCRdb keeps only in-frame clones here, not all; method: immunoSEQ multiplex PCR. The table records around 2.1 million clones, about 92% of them present only once. Sample: naive CD8+ T cells from PBMCs. These receptor sequences come from a man in his late teens or twenties in good health. Some clones in this sample may be carry-over from other donors' samples.

The chain carries TRBV5-1 and TRBJ1-1; 9 nucleotides align to TRBD1. Per germline, CDR1 SGHRS and CDR2 YFSETQ. The CDR3 is 15 residues long. J was trimmed by 5 bases and V by 4 bases; bases with no gene match: 9. The DNA for the CDR3 is TGCGCCAGCAGCCCGGGACAGGGCTGGTTGACTGAAGCTTTCTTT. Protein: CASSPGQGWLTEAFF.

The chain employs TRBV7-9 and TRBJ2-1; no clear D. The CDR3 loop spans 13 amino acids. V dropped 2 bases and J dropped 16 bases, with 18 bases sitting between them. Per the germline V gene, CDR1 is SEHNR and CDR2 is FQNEAQ (reference sequence). The CDR3 nucleotides read TGTGCCAGCAGCTTATGGGCCGAAGAGAGATCTTTCTTC. Translation: CASSLWAEERSFF.

The chain uses TRBV25-1 and TRBJ2-5; D gene ambiguous. This CDR3 has 14 residues. The ends were cut back, 6 bases at V and 0 bases at J, with 11 bases in the middle. Germline V gives CDR1 MGHDK, CDR2 SYGVNS. The DNA for the CDR3 is TGTGCCAGCAGCCTCCCCGGTAACCAAGAGACCCAGTACTTC. Its translation: CASSLPGNQETQYF. The variable domain in full, with the rest retrieved from reference TRBV25-1 and TRBJ2-5, is EADIYQTPRYLVIGTGKKITLECSQTMGHDKMYWYQQDPGMELHLIHYSYGVNSTEKGDLSSESTVSRIRTEHFPLTLESARPSHTSQYLCASSLPGNQETQYFGPGTRLLVL.

V and J are TRBV28 and TRBJ1-4; 7 bases match TRBD1. From germline, CDR1 is MDHEN and CDR2 SYDVKM. The V segment lost 6 bases and the J segment 5 bases; nucleotides outside the gene matches: 6. This CDR3 contains 14 residues. The CDR3 sequence is CASSLTGRNEKLFF. The CDR3 bases are TGTGCCAGCAGCTTGACAGGGCGGAATGAAAAACTGTTTTTT.

The chain couples TRBV18 to TRBJ2-1; D uncertain. The CDR3 spans 13 residues. Germline values: CDR1 KGHSH, CDR2 LQKENI. With 0 bases removed from V and 7 bases from J, the gap between germline ends came to 7 bases. CDR3 in amino acids: CASSPPVDNEQFF. CDR3 in DNA: TGTGCCAGCTCACCACCGGTGGATAATGAGCAGTTCTTC.

The rearrangement joins TRBV7-9 to TRBJ2-5; 12 bases are a match to TRBD2. The CDR3 length is 16 residues. The V gene end was trimmed by 5 bases and the J gene end by 5 bases; junction bases not matched to a gene: 9. Germline CDR1 SEHNR, CDR2 FQNEAQ (reference sequence). The CDR3 region is CASSPTSGRFVETQYF. CDR3 DNA: TGTGCCAGCAGCCCGACTAGCGGGAGATTTGTGGAGACCCAGTACTTC.

J is TRBJ2-5 and V is TRBV2, with TRBD2 identical over 7 bases. The V and J ends lost 8 bases and 4 bases, in that order; junction bases with no gene match: 16. Per the germline V gene, CDR1 is SNHLY and CDR2 is FYNNEI. This CDR3 has 16 amino acids. CDR3 nucleotide sequence: TGTGCCAGCGGGGGGGAGGAGGGTGCGGTTGGAGAGACCCAGTACTTC. Its protein product is CASGGEEGAVGETQYF. The full variable domain, with the rest looked up from reference TRBV2 and TRBJ2-5, is EPEVTQTPSHQVTQMGQEVILRCVPISNHLYFYWYRQILGQKVEFLVSFYNNEISEKSEIFDDQFSVERPDGSNFTLKIRSTKLEDSAMYFCASGGEEGAVGETQYFGPGTRLLVL.